Presented here are 25 T cell receptor beta chains from one specimen sequenced in a study of PD-1 blockade in classical Hodgkin lymphoma. There was relapse after autologous stem cell transplantation in every patient, and there was variation in brentuximab vedotin exposure. Profiling relied on immunoSEQ multiplex PCR, and the TCRdb table lists in-frame clones only, not all of them. The sample lists approximately 27,000 clones, approximately 84% seen once, with roughly 2.6% in the top ten. Specimen: peripheral blood mononuclear cells (PBMCs), collected at baseline. Every receptor here comes from a human donor with classical Hodgkin lymphoma.

This clone was detected only once. The chain links TRBV14 to TRBJ2-2; tentative D call: TRBD2 (6 bases). This CDR3 is 12 amino acids long. V dropped 4 bases and J dropped 9 bases, with 9 bases sitting between them. Germline V gene sequence: CDR1 SGHDN, CDR2 FVKESK. In nucleotides, the CDR3 is TGTGCCAGCAGCCGGACTACCCGGGAGCTGTTTTTT. Translating it yields CASSRTTRELFF.

This chain uses TRBV5-1 with TRBJ1-3; 10 bases align to TRBD1. The germline CDR1 and CDR2 sequences are SGHRS and YFSETQ. The CDR3 covers 15 residues. Trimming cost V 0 bases and J 6 bases; bases outside gene matches: 3. CDR3 coding DNA: TGCGCCAGCAGCTTGGGAGGGACAGGGGAAAACACCATATATTTT. Translating it yields CASSLGGTGENTIYF.

The chain is built from TRBV4-1 and TRBJ1-1, with D possibly being TRBD1 (6 bases). The CDR3 covers 15 residues. Germline-derived CDR1 and CDR2 are MGHRA and YSYEKL. V lost 1 base and J lost 0, with 9 bases in between. CDR3 sequence (DNA): TGCGCCAGCAGCCAAGCCCAGGGGTTGAACACTGAAGCTTTCTTT. Encoded protein: CASSQAQGLNTEAFF.

The chain joins TRBV5-1 to TRBJ1-1; a possible D gene is TRBD1 (6 bases). The CDR3 length is 15 residues. V was pared by 7 bases and J by 1 base, with 17 bases between. CDR1 is SGHRS, CDR2 YFSETQ, per germline. This CDR3 reads CASAPGALENTEAFF. CDR3 bases: TGCGCCAGCGCCCCAGGGGCCTTGGAGAACACTGAAGCTTTCTTT.

This clone was observed a handful of times. CDR3 in amino acids: CASSTSGQLNEKLFF. DNA of the CDR3: TGTGCCAGCAGCACGTCGGGGCAGCTTAATGAAAAACTGTTTTTT. The chain is built from TRBV11-3 and TRBJ1-4, with TRBD1 as a possible D gene (5 bases). Trimming removed 5 bases from V and 4 bases from J, with 14 bases in between. Germline loops: CDR1 SGHNT, CDR2 YENEEA. CDR3 length equals 15 residues.

The J gene is TRBJ2-1, the V gene TRBV4-1; D remains ambiguous. The V end lost 0 bases, the J end lost 14 bases, and 14 bases lay between the germline ends. The CDR3 is 13 amino acids. Germline-derived CDR1 and CDR2 are MGHRA and YSYEKL. Here the CDR3 DNA reads TGCGCCAGCAGCCAAGACCCAGTACCAACAAAGTTCTTC. It encodes CASSQDPVPTKFF.

The rearrangement uses TRBV5-1 and TRBJ2-1; D is perhaps TRBD1 (5 bases). The CDR3 totals 15 residues. CDR1 is SGHRS and CDR2 is YFSETQ in the germline V gene. The V gene lost 0 bases and the J gene lost 1 base, with 8 bases spanning the gap. CDR3 sequence: CASSLGGLSYNEQFF. The CDR3 nucleotides read TGCGCCAGCAGCTTGGGGGGCCTGTCCTACAATGAGCAGTTCTTC.

The chain uses TRBV9 and TRBJ1-1, with no clear D. Germline V CDR1 and CDR2: SGDLS, YYNGEE. The CDR3 extends over 11 amino acids. V dropped 3 bases and J dropped 5 bases, with 5 bases sitting between them. As DNA, the CDR3 is TGTGCCAGCAGCGACGAAACTGAAGCTTTCTTT. Protein product: CASSDETEAFF.

This sequence joins TRBV13 and TRBJ2-7; D is ambiguous. Germline assignment: CDR1 PRHDT and CDR2 FYEKMQ (reference sequence). Trimming cost V 5 bases and J 7 bases, with 12 bases left between them. This CDR3 spans 12 amino acids. CDR3 protein: CASSPVTREQYF. Written as DNA, the CDR3 is TGTGCCAGCAGCCCTGTTACGCGGGAGCAGTACTTC. The complete variable domain, with remaining parts taken from reference TRBV13 and TRBJ2-7, reads AAGVIQSPRHLIKEKRETATLKCYPIPRHDTVYWYQQGPGQDPQFLISFYEKMQSDKGSIPDRFSAQQFSDYHSELNMSSLELGDSALYFCASSPVTREQYFGPGTRLTVT.

The chain combines TRBV9 with TRBJ2-7; TRBD2 aligns across 7 bases. This CDR3 region has 15 residues. Germline assignment: CDR1 SGDLS and CDR2 YYNGEE. V lost 3 bases and J lost 5; bases outside the gene matches: 11. CDR3 region: CASSADQGLMDEQYF. The CDR3, as DNA: TGTGCCAGCAGCGCGGACCAGGGACTAATGGACGAGCAGTACTTC.

This sequence joins TRBV7-9 and TRBJ2-2; tentative D call: TRBD1 (6 bases). The V end was cut by 5 bases, the J end by 2 bases, with 9 bases between. The CDR3 is 14 amino acids. Per the germline V gene, CDR1 is SEHNR and CDR2 is FQNEAQ (reference sequence). CDR3 sequence reads: CASSPGTNTGELFF. In DNA, the CDR3 is TGTGCCAGCAGCCCCGGGACAAACACCGGGGAGCTGTTTTTT.

The V and J genes are TRBV30 and TRBJ1-2; weak D call: TRBD1 (5 bases). The CDR3 consists of 14 residues. Germline loops: CDR1 GTSNPN, CDR2 SVGIG (reference sequence). V lost 6 bases and J 0 bases, leaving 14 bases between the germline ends. CDR3 protein: CACNLGGSNYGYTF. The CDR3 nucleotides read TGTGCCTGCAACCTGGGGGGTTCTAACTATGGCTACACCTTC. Complete variable domain (other parts from reference TRBV30 and TRBJ1-2): SQTIHQWPATLVQPVGSPLSLECTVEGTSNPNLYWYRQAAGRGLQLLFYSVGIGQISSEVPQNLSASRPQDRQFILSSKKLLLSDSGFYLCACNLGGSNYGYTFGSGTRLTVV.

The J gene is TRBJ2-1, the V gene TRBV19, with 8 bases aligning to TRBD1. V shed 4 bases, J shed 3 bases, and the junction held 5 bases outside the gene matches. This CDR3 region has 15 residues. Per the germline V gene, CDR1 is LNHDA and CDR2 is SQIVND (reference sequence). As DNA, the CDR3 is TGTGCCAGTAGTAAAGGACAGGGTGGCTACAATGAGCAGTTCTTC. Its translation: CASSKGQGGYNEQFF.

This clone was counted only a few times. The gene calls are TRBV5-1 and TRBJ1-1, with TRBD1 as a possible D gene (5 bases). The germline V gene has CDR1 SGHRS and CDR2 YFSETQ. This CDR3 contains 12 residues. Trimming removed 6 bases from V and 7 bases from J, with 13 bases in between. CDR3: CASTEGLDEAFF. Here the CDR3 DNA reads TGCGCCAGCACCGAGGGGCTGGATGAAGCTTTCTTT.

The chain combines TRBV4-1 with TRBJ1-6; perhaps TRBD1 as D (5 bases). This CDR3 has 17 amino acids. Trimming took 4 bases from V and 6 from J, leaving 19 bases between them. Germline V gene lookup returns CDR1 MGHRA and CDR2 YSYEKL. The CDR3 reads CASSPSSQGIGNSPLHF. For the CDR3, the DNA is TGCGCCAGCAGCCCAAGCTCTCAGGGAATTGGTAATTCACCCCTCCACTTT.

The chain has TRBV5-6 and TRBJ2-7; 10 nucleotides line up with TRBD1. This CDR3 comprises 16 residues. Germline V gene data show CDR1 as SGHDT and CDR2 as YYEEEE. V trimming: 2 bases; J trimming: 5 bases; junction bases outside the gene matches: 10. The CDR3 nucleotides are TGTGCCAGCAGCTTAGATCCGGGACAGGGGAAAGACGAGCAGTACTTC. Translation: CASSLDPGQGKDEQYF.

The genes are TRBV5-4 and TRBJ2-1, with D perhaps matching TRBD1 (6 bases). The germline V and J ends were trimmed by 3 bases and 6 bases, with 13 bases remaining between them. The CDR3 consists of 14 residues. CDR1 is SGHNT and CDR2 is YYREEE in the germline V gene (reference sequence). The CDR3 loop reads CASSYGTTTNEQFF. For the CDR3, the DNA is TGTGCCAGCAGCTATGGGACAACCACCAATGAGCAGTTCTTC.

In its sample, this clone was seen once. This chain joins TRBV9 and TRBJ2-3; the match to TRBD2 covers 9 bases. The CDR3 sequence is 17 residues long. After removal of 0 bases from V and 7 bases from J, the junction contained 12 bases not matched to a gene. Germline loops: CDR1 SGDLS, CDR2 YYNGEE. The CDR3 reads CASSVALAGAPGNTQYF. In nucleotides, the CDR3 is TGTGCCAGCAGCGTAGCTTTAGCGGGGGCGCCCGGAAATACGCAGTATTTT.

This clone was found a few times. This chain connects TRBV5-1 to TRBJ1-5; 8 nucleotides agree with TRBD1. Germline assignment: CDR1 SGHRS and CDR2 YFSETQ. V lost 4 bases, J lost 2 bases, and 5 bases stayed unmatched. CDR3 length: 15 residues. CDR3 coding DNA: TGCGCCAGCAGCGCAGGGGGCACCGGCAATCAGCCCCAGCATTTT. Its protein is CASSAGGTGNQPQHF.

This chain connects TRBV7-2 to TRBJ1-3, with 10 bases matching TRBD1. J lost 2 bases, V lost 5 bases, and 6 bases had no gene match. The CDR3 is made up of 16 amino acids. Germline assignment: CDR1 SGHTA and CDR2 FQGNSA. This chain's CDR3 is CASSIGQGGTGNTIYF. The CDR3 DNA reads as TGTGCCAGCAGCATTGGACAGGGGGGGACTGGAAACACCATATATTTT.

The sample holds a few counts of this clone. The chain employs TRBV7-9 and TRBJ1-1; possible D gene TRBD1, 5 bases. CDR3 length: 15 residues. Germline V CDR1 and CDR2: SEHNR, FQNEAQ (reference sequence). Trimming cost V 5 bases and J 1 base, with 14 bases left between them. DNA of the CDR3: TGTGCCAGCAGCATGCCGGGACGGGAGAACACTGAAGCTTTCTTT. Translating gives CASSMPGRENTEAFF.

In its sample, this clone was seen a few times. The CDR3 coding sequence is TGTGCCAGCAGTCAAAATACAGGGGGCGCAGGGGGCTACACCTTC. Protein sequence: CASSQNTGGAGGYTF. V usage is TRBV7-9 and J usage is TRBJ1-2; 9 positions agree with TRBD1. The germline V gene encodes CDR1 SEHNR and CDR2 FQNEAQ (reference sequence). The CDR3 covers 15 residues. Trimming at V came to 6 bases and at J to 8 bases, leaving 13 bases not matched to a gene. The complete variable domain, with remaining parts taken from reference TRBV7-9 and TRBJ1-2, reads DTGVSQNPRHKITKRGQNVTFRCDPISEHNRLYWYRQTLGQGPEFLTYFQNEAQLEKSRLLSDRFSAERPKGSFSTLEIQRTEQGDSAMYLCASSQNTGGAGGYTFGSGTRLTVV.

The chain employs TRBV5-1 and TRBJ2-2, with 10 bases fitting TRBD2. Trimming took 4 bases from V and 7 from J; bases not matched to a gene: 10. This CDR3 spans 16 amino acids. CDR1 SGHRS and CDR2 YFSETQ come from the germline V gene. The CDR3 nucleotides read TGCGCCAGCAGCACCGGACTAGCGGTTCGCGGCGGGGAGCTGTTTTTT. Protein product: CASSTGLAVRGGELFF.

The J gene is TRBJ1-2, the V gene TRBV6-5, with D possibly being TRBD1 (5 bases). Germline V gives CDR1 MNHEY, CDR2 SVGAGI. CDR3 length equals 14 residues. Trimming took off 5 bases at V and 8 bases at J, with 18 bases between the two ends. In nucleotides, the CDR3 is TGTGCCAGCAGTACCGGGGCTCCCTCGGGAGGCTACACCTTC. Its protein product is CASSTGAPSGGYTF.

This rearrangement joins TRBV2 to TRBJ2-7; D ambiguous. CDR3 size: 14 residues. Germline values: CDR1 SNHLY, CDR2 FYNNEI. Trimming shortened V by 3 bases and J by 2 bases, and 11 bases separated the two germline ends. The DNA for the CDR3 is TGTGCCAGCAGTGATCTGAGCACAGCCTACGAGCAGTACTTC. It codes for CASSDLSTAYEQYF.